Each of the 22 T cell receptor beta chains below was sequenced from the same sample in a study of monozygotic twins with inflammatory bowel disease. For each CDR3 protein, TCRdb gives one entry from its re-call of the 5' RACE reads, without DNA. This sample contains roughly 330,000 distinct CDR3 sequences. The sample consisted of blood. These receptors all come from a human donor with ulcerative colitis or Crohn's disease, or a healthy co-twin of an affected twin (not recorded which).

V usage is TRBV19 and J usage is TRBJ2-5; TCRdb outputs TRBD1, but without DNA this stays unchecked. Germline CDR1 reads LNHDA; CDR2 reads SQIVND (reference sequence). The CDR3 runs to 14 residues. This chain's CDR3 is CASSRAGYGETQYF.

The V and J genes are TRBV4-2 and TRBJ2-2. This CDR3 spans 15 amino acids. Germline assignment: CDR1 LGHNA and CDR2 YNFKEQ. CDR3 residues: CASSKGVRETGELFF.

V is TRBV4-1 and J is TRBJ2-7; TCRdb designates TRBD2, a call that cannot be tested without DNA. The CDR3 runs to 15 residues. Germline-derived CDR1 and CDR2 are MGHRA and YSYEKL. The CDR3 region is CASSPEEADSYEQYF.

The chain links TRBV4-1 to TRBJ2-2; the D gene TCRdb calls, TRBD1, cannot be checked with no DNA. Germline assignment: CDR1 MGHRA and CDR2 YSYEKL. The length of the CDR3 is 14 residues. CDR3 sequence reads: CASSQGPSSGELFF.

The gene calls are TRBV20-1 and TRBJ2-7. CDR1 is DFQATT, CDR2 SNEGSKA, per germline (reference sequence). The CDR3 runs 16 residues. CDR3 in amino acids: CSARDPRQGNPYEQYF.

CDR3 protein: CAWNSDRVRAYEQYF. This chain joins TRBV30 and TRBJ2-7; TCRdb designates TRBD1, a call that cannot be tested without DNA. This CDR3 is built from 15 residues. Germline CDR1 and CDR2: GTSNPN and SVGIG (reference sequence).

The rearrangement uses TRBV20-1 and TRBJ1-5; TCRdb gives TRBD1 as the D gene, but with no DNA this cannot be confirmed. The CDR3 covers 16 residues. CDR1 DFQATT and CDR2 SNEGSKA come from the germline V gene (reference sequence). The CDR3 is CSATKPGGRVGQPQHF.

J is TRBJ2-4 and V is TRBV3-1; the D gene TCRdb calls, TRBD2, cannot be checked with no DNA. The CDR3 is 16 residues long. In germline, CDR1 is LGHDT, CDR2 YNNKEL (reference sequence). The CDR3 loop is CASSQGGGLGKNIQYF.

The chain has TRBV19 and TRBJ1-1; TCRdb's D gene call, TRBD1, goes unchecked for lack of DNA. The CDR3 extends over 16 amino acids. Germline CDR1 and CDR2: LNHDA and SQIVND (reference sequence). CDR3 loop: CASSMYPGQGITEAFF.

The rearrangement links TRBV30 to TRBJ2-3; absent DNA, TCRdb's TRBD1 call cannot be checked. From germline, CDR1 is GTSNPN and CDR2 SVGIG (reference sequence). This CDR3 has 15 residues. This CDR3 is CAWSVQGPTRGTQYF.

The chain recombines TRBV5-1 with TRBJ1-1. The CDR3 runs to 16 residues. CDR1 and CDR2 (germline): SGHRS, YFSETQ. The CDR3 sequence is CASSLSSGFGNTEAFF.

V usage is TRBV6-1 and J usage is TRBJ1-4; the TCRdb call, TRBD1, lacks DNA for checking. The CDR3 totals 16 residues. CDR1 and CDR2 from the germline V gene are MNHNS and SASEGT. CDR3 region: CASSEALGRGGEKLFF.

The chain recombines TRBV30 with TRBJ2-3; TCRdb indicates TRBD1, and absent DNA this call remains unverified. From germline, CDR1 is GTSNPN and CDR2 SVGIG (reference sequence). The CDR3 has 16 amino acids. CDR3 sequence reads: CAWNQGRGGRIDTQYF.

The V and J genes are TRBV5-5 and TRBJ2-7; TCRdb's D call, TRBD2, is unchecked because there is no DNA. Germline assignment: CDR1 SGHKS and CDR2 YYEKEE (reference sequence). There are 18 residues in the CDR3. The CDR3 loop is CASSYQLAGDSATYEQYF. The full variable domain, with the rest looked up from reference TRBV5-5 and TRBJ2-7, is DAGVTQSPTHLIKTRGQQVTLRCSPISGHKSVSWYQQVLGQGPQFIFQYYEKEERGRGNFPDRFSARQFPNYSSELNVNALLLGDSALYLCASSYQLAGDSATYEQYFGPGTRLTVT.

The V call is TRBV20-1, the J call TRBJ2-7; TCRdb reports TRBD1, a call that lacks DNA to check it against. Germline CDR1 and CDR2: DFQATT and SNEGSKA (reference sequence). CDR3 size: 15 residues. This CDR3 reads CSARDVGTATYEQYF.

The chain is built from TRBV7-2 and TRBJ2-7; TCRdb lists TRBD1, though no DNA is available to test this call. The CDR3 covers 14 residues. Germline V lookup: CDR1 SGHTA, CDR2 FQGNSA. The CDR3 sequence is CASSLGTGLYEQYF.

This chain joins TRBV6-1 and TRBJ1-4; the TCRdb call, TRBD1, lacks DNA for checking. CDR1 is MNHNS and CDR2 is SASEGT in the germline V gene. The CDR3 consists of 15 residues. The CDR3 protein is CASSAGLFPNEKLFF.

The chain's CDR3 is CASSRDDRGISDEQYF. The chain carries TRBV4-1 and TRBJ2-7. The CDR3 runs 16 residues. Germline lookup yields CDR1 MGHRA and CDR2 YSYEKL.

The V gene is TRBV10-3, the J gene TRBJ1-1; TCRdb indicates TRBD1, and absent DNA this call remains unverified. This CDR3 is 14 amino acids long. From germline, CDR1 is ENHRY and CDR2 SYGVKD. CDR3: CAISEGQGAGEAFF.

V gene TRBV12-3 or TRBV12-4 combines with J gene TRBJ1-4; TCRdb lists TRBD1, though no DNA is available to test this call. The CDR3 consists of 14 residues. The CDR3 is CASRRGTTNEKLFF.

The chain is built from TRBV7-3 and TRBJ2-1; TCRdb's assignment of TRBD2 cannot be checked, as there is no DNA. Germline loops: CDR1 SGHTA, CDR2 FQGTGA. This CDR3 contains 19 residues. The CDR3 spells CASSLTGSERTSSYNEQFF.

The chain links TRBV12-3 or TRBV12-4 to TRBJ1-6. CDR3 length: 15 amino acids. This chain's CDR3 is CASSPRSRVDSPLHF.